A selection of T cell receptor beta chains follows, all from one sample in a study of Ad26.COV2.S vaccination and SARS-CoV-2 variants. Assay used: immunoSEQ multiplex PCR; TCRdb lists only in-frame clones, some missing. The table lists 250,000 or so clones, 87% of them singletons. This specimen was peripheral blood, taken in a trial of Ad26.COV2.S vaccine versus placebo. The source of these receptors is a person aged 18-60 years who received the Ad26.COV2.S COVID-19 vaccine or a placebo. Both conserved end residues are part of each CDR3. Fields, in order: CDR3 length, D gene, J gene, V gene, clone size, CDR3 DNA, CDR3 protein. A D gene is named only where the DNA matches it firmly. The size field is filled for only some rows; it gives once, few, many or a size class.

17 | TRBD1 | TRBJ2-3 | TRBV30 | . | TGTGCCTGGAGTCTCACTGGACAGGGAGGCTACACAGATACGCAGTATTTT | CAWSLTGQGGYTDTQYF
16 | TRBD1 | TRBJ2-2 | TRBV7-9 | . | TGTGCCAGCAGCTTCCCACGACAGGGTGATGACGGGGAGCTGTTTTTT | CASSFPRQGDDGELFF
14 | . | TRBJ2-2 | TRBV19 | . | TGTGCCAGTAACGGATTAGCGGCCACCGGGGAGCTGTTTTTT | CASNGLAATGELFF
14 | TRBD1 | TRBJ1-2 | TRBV9 | . | TGTGCCAGCAGCGCGGACAGGGGGAGAGGCGGCTACACCTTC | CASSADRGRGGYTF
14 | TRBD2 | TRBJ2-1 | TRBV11-3 | . | TGTGCCAGCAGCTTCGACGGGGGGGCGGATGAGCAGTTCTTC | CASSFDGGADEQFF
15 | . | TRBJ1-6 | TRBV4-3 | few | TGCGCCAGCAGCCAAGCCGGCCAGCACGGGTCACCCCTCCACTTT | CASSQAGQHGSPLHF
15 | TRBD1 | TRBJ2-1 | TRBV6-6 | . | TGTGCCACAACTCTTAAGACAGGGGGAGGGAATGAGCAGTTCTTC | CATTLKTGGGNEQFF
13 | . | TRBJ1-1 | TRBV7-6 | . | TGTGCCAGCAGCTCCGATTCGAACACTGAAGCTTTCTTT | CASSSDSNTEAFF
16 | . | TRBJ1-5 | TRBV12-5 | . | TGTGCTAGTGGTTTGAATACAGGGCTTAGCAATCAGCCCCAGCATTTT | CASGLNTGLSNQPQHF
17 | TRBD1 | TRBJ1-5 | TRBV19 | . | TGTGCCAGTAGTATAGGTCCGGGACAGGGTGGCAATCAGCCCCAGCATTTT | CASSIGPGQGGNQPQHF
14 | TRBD1 | TRBJ2-7 | TRBV7-3 | . | TGTGCCAGCAGCCAACAGGGGGCTTCGGGGGAGCAGTACTTC | CASSQQGASGEQYF
13 | . | TRBJ1-4 | TRBV7-9 | . | TGTGCCAGCAGCTTACAACAGAATGAAAAACTGTTTTTT | CASSLQQNEKLFF
16 | TRBD2 | TRBJ2-1 | TRBV7-2 | . | TGTGCCAGCAGCCTGGGACTAGCGGGAGGTGTCAATGAGCAGTTCTTC | CASSLGLAGGVNEQFF
14 | . | TRBJ1-2 | TRBV5-1 | . | TGCGCCAGCAGCTTGAACGGGGCGGACTATGGCTACACCTTC | CASSLNGADYGYTF
15 | . | TRBJ2-1 | TRBV5-4 | . | TGTGCCAGCAGCGCAAGAACAGGGTCCAACAATGAGCAGTTCTTC | CASSARTGSNNEQFF
13 | TRBD2 | TRBJ2-1 | TRBV12-3/TRBV12-4 | . | TGTGCCAGCAGTTTACGAGGACTAGAAGAGCAGTTCTTC | CASSLRGLEEQFF
13 | . | TRBJ1-1 | TRBV2 | . | TGTGCCAGCAATTCTTGGACGGATTATGAAGCTTTCTTT | CASNSWTDYEAFF
17 | TRBD1 | TRBJ1-2 | TRBV24-1 | . | TGTGCCACCAGTGACCTCCCGAGGGGGCGGTCGATCTATGGCTACACCTTC | CATSDLPRGRSIYGYTF